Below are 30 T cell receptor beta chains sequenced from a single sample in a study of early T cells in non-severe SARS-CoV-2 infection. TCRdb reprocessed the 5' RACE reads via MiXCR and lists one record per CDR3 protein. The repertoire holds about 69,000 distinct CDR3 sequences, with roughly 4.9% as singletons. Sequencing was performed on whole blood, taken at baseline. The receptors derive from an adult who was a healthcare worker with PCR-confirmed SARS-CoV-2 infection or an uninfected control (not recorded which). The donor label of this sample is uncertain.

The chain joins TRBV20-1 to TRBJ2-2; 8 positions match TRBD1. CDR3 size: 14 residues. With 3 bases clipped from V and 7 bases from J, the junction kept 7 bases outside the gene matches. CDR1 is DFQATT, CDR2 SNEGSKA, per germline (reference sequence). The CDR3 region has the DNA TGCAGTGCTAGCTACCAGGGGGCCGGCGGGGAGCTGTTTTTT. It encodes CSASYQGAGGELFF.

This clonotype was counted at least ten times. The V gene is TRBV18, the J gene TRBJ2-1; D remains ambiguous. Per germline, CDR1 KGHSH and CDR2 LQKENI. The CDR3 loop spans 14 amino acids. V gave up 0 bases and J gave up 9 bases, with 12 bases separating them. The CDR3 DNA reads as TGTGCCAGCTCACCACCGGGTTCAGCGATTGAGCAGTTCTTC. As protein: CASSPPGSAIEQFF.

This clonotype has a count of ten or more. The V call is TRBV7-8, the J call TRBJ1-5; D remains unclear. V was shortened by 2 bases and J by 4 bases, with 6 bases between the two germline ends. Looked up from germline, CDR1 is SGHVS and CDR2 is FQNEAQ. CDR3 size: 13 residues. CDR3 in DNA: TGTGCCAGCAGCTTATCCCCGAATCAGCCCCAGCATTTT. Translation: CASSLSPNQPQHF.

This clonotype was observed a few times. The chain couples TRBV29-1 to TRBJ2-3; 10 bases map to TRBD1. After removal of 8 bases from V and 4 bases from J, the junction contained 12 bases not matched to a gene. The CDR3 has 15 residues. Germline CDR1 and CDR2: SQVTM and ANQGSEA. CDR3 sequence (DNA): TGCAGCTCTACCAAGGGACAGGGGCCCGCAGATACGCAGTATTTT. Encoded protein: CSSTKGQGPADTQYF.

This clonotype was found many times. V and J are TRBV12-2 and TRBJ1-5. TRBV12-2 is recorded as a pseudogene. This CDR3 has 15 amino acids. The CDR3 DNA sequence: TGTGCAAGTCGCGCCGACGTGAGGAGCAATCAGCCCCAGCATTTT. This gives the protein CASRADVRSNQPQHF.

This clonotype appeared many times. CDR3 region: CSARGGARTDTQYF. CDR3 DNA sequence: TGCAGTGCTAGGGGGGGGGCACGCACAGATACGCAGTATTTT. V and J are TRBV20-1 and TRBJ2-3, with D tentatively TRBD2 (7 bases). Germline V gene sequence: CDR1 DFQATT, CDR2 SNEGSKA (reference sequence). The CDR3 length is 14 residues. Trimming removed 3 bases at V and 1 base at J, with 11 bases between.

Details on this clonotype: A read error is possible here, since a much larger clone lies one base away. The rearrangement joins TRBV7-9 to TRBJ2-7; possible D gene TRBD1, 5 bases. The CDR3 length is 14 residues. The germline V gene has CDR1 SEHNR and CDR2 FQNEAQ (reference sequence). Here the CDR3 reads CVSSPAGRVYEQYF. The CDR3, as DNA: TGTGTCAGCAGCCCAGCAGGCAGGGTCTACGAGCAGTACTTC.

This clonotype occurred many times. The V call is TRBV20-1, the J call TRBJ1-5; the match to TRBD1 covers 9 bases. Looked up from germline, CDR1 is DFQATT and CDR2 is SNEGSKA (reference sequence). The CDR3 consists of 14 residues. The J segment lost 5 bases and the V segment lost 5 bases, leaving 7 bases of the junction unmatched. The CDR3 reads CSAEGDRVYQPQHF. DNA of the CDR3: TGCAGTGCTGAGGGGGACAGGGTCTATCAGCCCCAGCATTTT.

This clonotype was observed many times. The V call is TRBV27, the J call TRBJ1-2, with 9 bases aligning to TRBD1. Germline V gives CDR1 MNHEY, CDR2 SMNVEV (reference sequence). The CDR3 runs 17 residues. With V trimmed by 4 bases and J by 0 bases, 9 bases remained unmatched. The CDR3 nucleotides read TGTGCCAGCAGTTCGGGGACAGGGCACCCCACTAACTATGGCTACACCTTC. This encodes CASSSGTGHPTNYGYTF.

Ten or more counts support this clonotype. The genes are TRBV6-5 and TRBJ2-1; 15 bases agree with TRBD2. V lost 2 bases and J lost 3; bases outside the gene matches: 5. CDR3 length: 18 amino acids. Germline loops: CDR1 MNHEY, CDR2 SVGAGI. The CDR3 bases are TGTGCCAGCAGTTACCTGGGACTAGCGGGGGGTAACTACAATGAGCAGTTCTTC. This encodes CASSYLGLAGGNYNEQFF.

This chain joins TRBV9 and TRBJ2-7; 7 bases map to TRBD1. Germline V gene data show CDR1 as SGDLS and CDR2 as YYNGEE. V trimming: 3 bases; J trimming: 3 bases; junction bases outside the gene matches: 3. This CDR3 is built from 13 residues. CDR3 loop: CASSETGFYEQYF. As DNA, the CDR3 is TGTGCCAGCAGCGAGACAGGGTTCTACGAGCAGTACTTC.

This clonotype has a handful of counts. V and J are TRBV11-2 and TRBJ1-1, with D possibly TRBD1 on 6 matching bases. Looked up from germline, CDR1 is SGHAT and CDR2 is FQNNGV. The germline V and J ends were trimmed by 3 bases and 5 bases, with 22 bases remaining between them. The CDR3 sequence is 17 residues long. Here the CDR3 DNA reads TGTGCCAGCAGCTTTAGAGAGCTGGCGGGGGCCGGGACTGAAGCTTTCTTT. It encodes CASSFRELAGAGTEAFF.

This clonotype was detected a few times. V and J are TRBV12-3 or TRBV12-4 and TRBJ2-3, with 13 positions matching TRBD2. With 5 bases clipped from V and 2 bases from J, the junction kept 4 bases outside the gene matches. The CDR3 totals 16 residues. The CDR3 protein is CASSGGTSGNTDTQYF. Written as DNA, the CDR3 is TGTGCCAGCAGTGGTGGGACTAGCGGGAACACAGATACGCAGTATTTT.

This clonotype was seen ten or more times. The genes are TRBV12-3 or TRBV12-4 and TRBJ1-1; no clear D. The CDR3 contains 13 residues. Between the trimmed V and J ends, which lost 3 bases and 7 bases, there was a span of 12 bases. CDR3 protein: CASSLGDEREAFF. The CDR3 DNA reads TGTGCCAGCAGTTTGGGAGACGAGCGTGAAGCTTTCTTT.

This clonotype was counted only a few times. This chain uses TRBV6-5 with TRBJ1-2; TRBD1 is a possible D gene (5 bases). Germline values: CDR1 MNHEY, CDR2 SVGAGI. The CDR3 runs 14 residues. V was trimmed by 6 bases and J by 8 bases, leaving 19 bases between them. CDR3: CASSLNGAGPGYTF. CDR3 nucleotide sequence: TGTGCCAGCAGCCTTAATGGGGCAGGGCCCGGCTACACCTTC.

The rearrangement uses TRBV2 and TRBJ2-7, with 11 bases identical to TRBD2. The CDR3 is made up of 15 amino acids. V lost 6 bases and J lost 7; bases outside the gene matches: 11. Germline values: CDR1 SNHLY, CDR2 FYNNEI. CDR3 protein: CASRVEGLAVREQYF. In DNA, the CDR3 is TGTGCCAGCAGGGTGGAGGGACTAGCGGTAAGGGAGCAGTACTTC.

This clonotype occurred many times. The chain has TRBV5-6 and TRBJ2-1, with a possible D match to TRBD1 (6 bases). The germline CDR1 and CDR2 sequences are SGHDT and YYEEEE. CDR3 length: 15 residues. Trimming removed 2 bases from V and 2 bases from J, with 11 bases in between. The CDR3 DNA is TGTGCCAGCAGCTTCCCACAGGGCCCCTACAATGAGCAGTTCTTC. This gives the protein CASSFPQGPYNEQFF.

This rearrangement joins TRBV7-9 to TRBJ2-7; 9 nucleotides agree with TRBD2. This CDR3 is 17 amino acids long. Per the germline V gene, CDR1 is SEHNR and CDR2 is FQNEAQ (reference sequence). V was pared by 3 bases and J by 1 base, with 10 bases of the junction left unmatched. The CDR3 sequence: CASSFSAGGTGSYEQYF. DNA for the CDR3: TGTGCCAGCAGCTTCTCCGCGGGAGGGACTGGATCCTACGAGCAGTACTTC. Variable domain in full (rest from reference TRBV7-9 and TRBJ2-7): DTGVSQNPRHKITKRGQNVTFRCDPISEHNRLYWYRQTLGQGPEFLTYFQNEAQLEKSRLLSDRFSAERPKGSFSTLEIQRTEQGDSAMYLCASSFSAGGTGSYEQYFGPGTRLTVT.

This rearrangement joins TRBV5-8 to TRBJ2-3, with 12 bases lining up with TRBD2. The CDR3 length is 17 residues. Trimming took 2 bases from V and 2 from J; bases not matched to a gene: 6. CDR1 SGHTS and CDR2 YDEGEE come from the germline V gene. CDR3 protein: CASSFPGLAGFTDTQYF. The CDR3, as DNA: TGTGCCAGCAGCTTTCCGGGACTAGCGGGTTTCACAGATACGCAGTATTTT. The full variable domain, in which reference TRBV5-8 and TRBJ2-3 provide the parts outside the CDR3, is EAGVTQSPTHLIKTRGQQATLRCSPISGHTSVYWYQQALGLGLQFLLWYDEGEERNRGNFPPRFSGRQFPNYSSELNVNALELEDSALYLCASSFPGLAGFTDTQYFGPGTRLTVL.

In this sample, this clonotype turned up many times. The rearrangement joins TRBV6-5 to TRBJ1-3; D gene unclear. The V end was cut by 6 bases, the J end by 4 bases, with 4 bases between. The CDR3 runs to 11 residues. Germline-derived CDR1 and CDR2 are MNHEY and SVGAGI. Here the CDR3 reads CASSQGNTIYF. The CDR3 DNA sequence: TGTGCCAGCAGCCAAGGAAACACCATATATTTT.

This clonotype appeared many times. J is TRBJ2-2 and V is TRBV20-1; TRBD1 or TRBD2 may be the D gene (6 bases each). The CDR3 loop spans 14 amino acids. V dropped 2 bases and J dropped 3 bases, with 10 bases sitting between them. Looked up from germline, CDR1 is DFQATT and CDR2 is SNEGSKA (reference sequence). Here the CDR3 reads CSARTGADTGELFF. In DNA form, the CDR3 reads TGCAGTGCTAGAACGGGGGCGGACACCGGGGAGCTGTTTTTT.

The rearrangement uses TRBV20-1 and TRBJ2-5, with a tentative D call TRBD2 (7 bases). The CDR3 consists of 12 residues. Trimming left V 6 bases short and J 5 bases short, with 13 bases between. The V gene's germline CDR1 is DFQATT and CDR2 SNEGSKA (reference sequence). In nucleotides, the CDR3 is TGCAGTGCGGGGGGGCCGTCTGAGACCCAGTACTTC. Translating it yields CSAGGPSETQYF.

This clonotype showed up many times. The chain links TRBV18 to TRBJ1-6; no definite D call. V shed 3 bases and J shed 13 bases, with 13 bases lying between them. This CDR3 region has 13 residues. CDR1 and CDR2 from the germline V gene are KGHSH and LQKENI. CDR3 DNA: TGTGCCAGCTCACCCGGACCCGCTTCCCCCCTCCACTTT. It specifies CASSPGPASPLHF.

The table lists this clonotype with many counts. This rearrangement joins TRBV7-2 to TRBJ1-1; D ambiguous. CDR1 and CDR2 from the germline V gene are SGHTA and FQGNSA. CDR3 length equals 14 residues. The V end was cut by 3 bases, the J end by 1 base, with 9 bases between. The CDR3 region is CASSLNAPNTEAFF. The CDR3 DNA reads TGTGCCAGCAGCTTGAACGCACCGAACACTGAAGCTTTCTTT.

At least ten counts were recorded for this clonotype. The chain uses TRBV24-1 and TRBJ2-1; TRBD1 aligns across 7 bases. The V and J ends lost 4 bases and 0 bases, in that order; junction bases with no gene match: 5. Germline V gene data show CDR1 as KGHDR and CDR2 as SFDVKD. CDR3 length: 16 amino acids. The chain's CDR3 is CATSENTGDSYNEQFF. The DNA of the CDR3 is TGTGCCACCAGTGAAAATACAGGGGACTCCTACAATGAGCAGTTCTTC.

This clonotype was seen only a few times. The CDR3 region has the DNA TGTGCCAGCAGTGAAAGGGGGTCCGCCTACGAGCAGTACTTC. Protein: CASSERGSAYEQYF. The chain employs TRBV2 and TRBJ2-7, with D possibly being TRBD1 (6 bases). The CDR3 has 14 residues. Germline V lookup: CDR1 SNHLY, CDR2 FYNNEI. V was clipped by 2 bases and J by 2 bases, with 10 bases between them.

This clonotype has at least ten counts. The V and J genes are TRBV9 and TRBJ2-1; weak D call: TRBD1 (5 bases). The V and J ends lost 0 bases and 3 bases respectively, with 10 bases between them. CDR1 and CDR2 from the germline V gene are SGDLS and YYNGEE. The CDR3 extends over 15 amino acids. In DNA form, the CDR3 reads TGTGCCAGCAGCGTAGCTGGTGACAGCTACAATGAGCAGTTCTTC. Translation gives CASSVAGDSYNEQFF.

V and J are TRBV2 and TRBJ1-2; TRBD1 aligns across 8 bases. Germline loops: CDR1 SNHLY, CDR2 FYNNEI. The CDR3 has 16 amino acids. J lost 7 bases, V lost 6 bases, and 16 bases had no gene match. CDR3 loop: CASRDPRTGLRSGYTF. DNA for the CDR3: TGTGCCAGCAGGGACCCCCGGACAGGGCTCCGTTCTGGCTACACCTTC.

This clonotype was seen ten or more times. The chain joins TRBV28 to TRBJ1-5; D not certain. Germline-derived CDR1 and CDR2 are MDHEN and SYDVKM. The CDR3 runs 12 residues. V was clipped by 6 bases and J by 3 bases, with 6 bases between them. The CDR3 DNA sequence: TGTGCCAGCAGCCCTCCCAATCAGCCCCAGCATTTT. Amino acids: CASSPPNQPQHF.

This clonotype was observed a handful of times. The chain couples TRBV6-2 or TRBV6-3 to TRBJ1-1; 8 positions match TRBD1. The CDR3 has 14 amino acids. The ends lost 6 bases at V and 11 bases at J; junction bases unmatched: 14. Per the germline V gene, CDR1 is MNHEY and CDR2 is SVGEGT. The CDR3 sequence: CASSPGQEADSAFF. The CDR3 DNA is TGTGCCAGCAGCCCGGGACAGGAGGCGGATAGCGCTTTCTTT.